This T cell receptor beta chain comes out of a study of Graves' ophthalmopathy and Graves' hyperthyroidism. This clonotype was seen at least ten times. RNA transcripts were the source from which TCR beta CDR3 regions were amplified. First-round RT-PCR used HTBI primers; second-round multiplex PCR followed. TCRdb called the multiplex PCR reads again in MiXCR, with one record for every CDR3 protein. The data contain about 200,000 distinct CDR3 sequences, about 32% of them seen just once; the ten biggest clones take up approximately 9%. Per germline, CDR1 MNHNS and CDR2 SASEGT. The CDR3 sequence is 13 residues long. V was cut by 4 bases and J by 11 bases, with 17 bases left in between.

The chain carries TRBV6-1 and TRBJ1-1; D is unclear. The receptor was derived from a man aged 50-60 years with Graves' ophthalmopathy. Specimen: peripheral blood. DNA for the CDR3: TGTGCCAGCAGTGGACTGGTGAGGGCAGGTGCTTTCTTT. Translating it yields CASSGLVRAGAFF.